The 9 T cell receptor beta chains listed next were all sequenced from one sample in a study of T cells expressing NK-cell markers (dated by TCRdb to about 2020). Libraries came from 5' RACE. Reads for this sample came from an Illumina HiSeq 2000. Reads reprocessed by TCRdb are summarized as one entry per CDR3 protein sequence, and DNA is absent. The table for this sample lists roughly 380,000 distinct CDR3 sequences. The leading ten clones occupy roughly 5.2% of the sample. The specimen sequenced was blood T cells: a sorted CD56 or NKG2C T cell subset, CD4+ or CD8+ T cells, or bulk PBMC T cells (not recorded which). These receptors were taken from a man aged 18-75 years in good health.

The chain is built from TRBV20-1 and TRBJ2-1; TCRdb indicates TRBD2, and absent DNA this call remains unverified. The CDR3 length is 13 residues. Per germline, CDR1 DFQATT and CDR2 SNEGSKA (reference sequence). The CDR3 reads CGCKGGGYNEQFF.

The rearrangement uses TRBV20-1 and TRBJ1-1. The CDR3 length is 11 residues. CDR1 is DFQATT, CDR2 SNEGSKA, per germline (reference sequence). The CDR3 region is CSARVAEEAFF.

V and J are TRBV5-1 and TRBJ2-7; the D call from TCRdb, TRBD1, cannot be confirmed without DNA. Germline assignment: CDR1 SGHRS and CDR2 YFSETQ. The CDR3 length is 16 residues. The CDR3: CASSLAVTGSPGEQYF.

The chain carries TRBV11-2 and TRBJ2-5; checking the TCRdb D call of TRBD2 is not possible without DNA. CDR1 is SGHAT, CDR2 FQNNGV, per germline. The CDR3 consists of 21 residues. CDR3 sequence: CASSLRVLASSLAGGLETQYF. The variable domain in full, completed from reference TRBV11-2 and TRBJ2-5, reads EAGVAQSPRYKIIEKRQSVAFWCNPISGHATLYWYQQILGQGPKLLIQFQNNGVVDDSQLPKDRFSAERLKGVDSTLKIQPAKLEDSAVYLCASSLRVLASSLAGGLETQYFGPGTRLLVL.

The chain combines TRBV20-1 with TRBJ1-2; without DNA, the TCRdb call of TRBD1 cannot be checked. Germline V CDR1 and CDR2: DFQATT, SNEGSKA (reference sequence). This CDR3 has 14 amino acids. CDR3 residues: CSAEEDRGRRGYTF.

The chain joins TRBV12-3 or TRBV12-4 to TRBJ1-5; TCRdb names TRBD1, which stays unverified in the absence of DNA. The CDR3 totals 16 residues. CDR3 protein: CASSPGTVGFYQPQHF.

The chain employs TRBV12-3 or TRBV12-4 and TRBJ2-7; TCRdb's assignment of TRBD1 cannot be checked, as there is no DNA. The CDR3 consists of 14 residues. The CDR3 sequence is CASSPGGGQNEQYF.

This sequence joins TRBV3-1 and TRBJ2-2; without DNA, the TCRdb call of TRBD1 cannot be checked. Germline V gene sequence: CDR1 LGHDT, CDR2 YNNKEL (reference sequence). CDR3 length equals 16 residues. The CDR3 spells CASRGAAGYNTGELFF.

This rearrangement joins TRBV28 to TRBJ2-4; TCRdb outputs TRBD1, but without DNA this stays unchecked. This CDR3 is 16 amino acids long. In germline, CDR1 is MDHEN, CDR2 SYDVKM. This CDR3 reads CASSGQGAPAKNIQYF.